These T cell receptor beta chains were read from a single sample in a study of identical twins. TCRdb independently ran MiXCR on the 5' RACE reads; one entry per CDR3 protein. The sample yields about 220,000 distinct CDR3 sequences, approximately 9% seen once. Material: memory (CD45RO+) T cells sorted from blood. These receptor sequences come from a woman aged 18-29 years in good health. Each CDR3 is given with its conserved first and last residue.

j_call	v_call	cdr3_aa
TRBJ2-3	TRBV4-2	CASSQDVGGADRADTQYF
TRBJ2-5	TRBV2	CASSRSPQETQYF
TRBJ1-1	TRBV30	CACEGGKAFF
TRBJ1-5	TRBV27	CASSLSPGIHQPQHF
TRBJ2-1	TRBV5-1	CASSYLLDEQFF
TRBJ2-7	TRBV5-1	CASSLLASGAYEQYF
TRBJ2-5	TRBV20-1	CSASGQNQETQYF
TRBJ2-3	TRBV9	CASSVAVPDTQYF
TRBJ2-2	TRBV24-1	CATGVSGGTGELFF
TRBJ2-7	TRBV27	CASKTGTGGPEQYF
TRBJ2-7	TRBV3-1	CASGPTQGGSYEQYF
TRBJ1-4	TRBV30	CAWSGGSGEKLFF
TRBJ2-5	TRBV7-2	CASSFLGGETQYF
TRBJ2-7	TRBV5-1	CASSTGLQGPYEQYF
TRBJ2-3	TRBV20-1	CSARGGGRDTQYF
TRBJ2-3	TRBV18	CASSPSLADTQYF
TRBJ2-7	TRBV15	CATSRARTGLGEQYF
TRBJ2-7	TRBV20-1	CSARAKGAYEQYF
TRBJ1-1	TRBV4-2	CASSQHINQGRATEAFF
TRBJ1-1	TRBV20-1	CSAGEVLTGRAFF
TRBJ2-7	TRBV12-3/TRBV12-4	CASSLLATGHEQYF
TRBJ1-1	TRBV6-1	CASRGWQGTEAFF
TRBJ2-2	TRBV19	CASSTDQNTGELFF
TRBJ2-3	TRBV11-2	CASNLARGPDTQYF
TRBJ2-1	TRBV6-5	CASSYSLGQLNEQFF
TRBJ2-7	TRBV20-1	CSAKTGENSYEQYF
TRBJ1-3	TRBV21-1	CASSKYRGSGNTIYF
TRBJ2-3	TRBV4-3	CASSQEGLAGNTDTQYF
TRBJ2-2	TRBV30	CAWAWGGELFF
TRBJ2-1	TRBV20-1	CSATPKTSGVYNEQFF
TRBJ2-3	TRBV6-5	CASSFPGQGRDTDTQYF
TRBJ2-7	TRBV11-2	CASSLDQRGSYEQYF
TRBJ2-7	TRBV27	CASRPSGSINEQYF
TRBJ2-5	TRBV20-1	CSAGVQGTETQYF
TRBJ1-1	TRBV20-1	CSAAGSLKNTEAFF
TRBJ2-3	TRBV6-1	CASSESRYTQYF
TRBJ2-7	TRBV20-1	CSAIRDSSSKAYEQYF
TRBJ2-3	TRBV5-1	CASSVRGQSTDTQYF
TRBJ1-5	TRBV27	CASITYRGLSNQPQHF
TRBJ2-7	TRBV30	CAWGRDSYEQYF
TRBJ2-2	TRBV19	CASSSPGTLNTGELFF
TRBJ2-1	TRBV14	CASSHRGAGSYNEQFF
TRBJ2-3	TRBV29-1	CSGDSGLNTDTQYF
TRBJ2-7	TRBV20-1	CSARGLHF
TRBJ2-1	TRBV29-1	CSVDGLAYNEQFF
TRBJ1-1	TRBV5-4	CASSTGGSEAFF
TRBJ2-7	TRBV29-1	CSVTQTYEQYF
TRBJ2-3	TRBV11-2	CASSPRASGRGGTDTQYF
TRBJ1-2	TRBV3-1	CASSHGDGYGYTF